One and the same sample provided the 10 T cell receptor beta chains below, sequenced in a study of CD8+CD57+ T cells in acquired aplastic anemia. The use of genomic DNA as template underpinned the TCR beta VDJ and CDR3 profiling. TCRdb reprocessed the reads via MiXCR and lists one record per CDR3 protein. The sample shows roughly 180,000 distinct CDR3 sequences, 40% to 55% of them seen only once. Sequenced sample: sorted CD4+, CD8+, or CD8+CD57+ T cells (not recorded which) from PBMCs. All receptors derive from a human donor in good health.

This clonotype occurred many times. The chain employs TRBV19 and TRBJ2-7; 8 bases agree with TRBD1. The CDR3 loop spans 16 amino acids. From germline, CDR1 is LNHDA and CDR2 SQIVND (reference sequence). V was pared by 4 bases and J by 2 bases, with 10 bases of the junction left unmatched. The chain's CDR3 is CASSSPGGEKTYEQYF. CDR3 sequence (DNA): TGTGCCAGTAGTAGTCCAGGGGGCGAAAAGACCTACGAGCAGTACTTC.

The chain couples TRBV10-3 to TRBJ2-7, with 7 bases fitting TRBD2. Germline values: CDR1 ENHRY, CDR2 SYGVKD. CDR3 length equals 14 residues. With V trimmed by 3 bases and J by 3 bases, 5 bases remained unmatched. The CDR3 DNA reads as TGTGCCATCAGTGACGGCGGGGGAGTCTACGAGCAGTACTTC. It yields the protein CAISDGGGVYEQYF.

The chain is built from TRBV20-1 and TRBJ1-1; 9 positions agree with TRBD1. Trimming at V came to 0 bases and at J to 5 bases, leaving 4 bases not matched to a gene. CDR3 length equals 14 residues. The germline CDR1 and CDR2 sequences are DFQATT and SNEGSKA (reference sequence). The CDR3 DNA follows: TGCAGTGCTAGAGACGGGACAGGGAAAACTGAAGCTTTCTTT. Amino acids: CSARDGTGKTEAFF.

As regards this clonotype: This may be a read error: a much more frequent sequence differs by one nucleotide. The CDR3 here is CAGSFQGPQHF. The DNA of the CDR3 is TGTGCCGGTAGTTTTCAGGGGCCCCAGCATTTT. The chain joins TRBV19 to TRBJ1-5; maybe TRBD1 (5 bases). CDR3 size: 11 residues. CDR1 LNHDA and CDR2 SQIVND come from the germline V gene (reference sequence).

Ten or more counts support this clonotype. The V call is TRBV20-1, the J call TRBJ2-2; TRBD1 aligns across 9 bases. Trimming cost V 6 bases and J 2 bases; bases outside gene matches: 16. The CDR3 is 18 amino acids. Germline assignment: CDR1 DFQATT and CDR2 SNEGSKA (reference sequence). The CDR3 nucleotides read TGCAGTGCCCAGGCCCCAACAGGGGGCGGCCTTAACACCGGGGAGCTGTTTTTT. Amino acids: CSAQAPTGGGLNTGELFF.

Turning to this clonotype: A much bigger clone sits one base away, suggesting this may be a read error. The rearrangement uses TRBV7-4 and TRBJ1-1; no clear D. The V end lost 5 bases, the J end lost 4 bases, and 14 bases lay between the germline ends. The CDR3 covers 14 residues. CDR1 SGHVT and CDR2 SQSDAQ come from the germline V gene. CDR3 sequence: CASSKSGKSTEAFF. The CDR3 DNA follows: TGTGCCAGCAGCAAATCGGGGAAGAGCACTGAAGCTTTCTTT.

The V gene is TRBV24-1, the J gene TRBJ1-5; D not resolved. The CDR3 consists of 14 residues. The V end was cut by 5 bases, the J end by 4 bases, with 11 bases between. CDR1 and CDR2 (germline): KGHDR, SFDVKD. This CDR3 is CATSVRGMNQPQHF. The DNA of the CDR3 is TGTGCCACCAGTGTTCGGGGAATGAATCAGCCCCAGCATTTT.

This clonotype was detected many times. The chain carries TRBV7-9 and TRBJ2-5; D is unclear. Germline loops: CDR1 SEHNR, CDR2 FQNEAQ (reference sequence). Trimming pared 2 bases from V and 4 bases from J, leaving 2 bases between. This CDR3 is 11 amino acids long. The CDR3 DNA is TGTGCCAGCAGCTTAATAGAGACCCAGTACTTC. It yields the protein CASSLIETQYF. The full variable domain, rest sourced from reference TRBV7-9 and TRBJ2-5, is DTGVSQNPRHKITKRGQNVTFRCDPISEHNRLYWYRQTLGQGPEFLTYFQNEAQLEKSRLLSDRFSAERPKGSFSTLEIQRTEQGDSAMYLCASSLIETQYFGPGTRLLVL.

This clonotype was counted ten times or more. This chain joins TRBV19 and TRBJ2-1; TRBD2 aligns across 11 bases. The length of the CDR3 is 15 residues. V shed 4 bases, J shed 8 bases, and the junction held 7 bases outside the gene matches. Germline V CDR1 and CDR2: LNHDA, SQIVND (reference sequence). CDR3 in amino acids: CASSNPGLAVHEQFF. The CDR3 DNA is TGTGCCAGTAGTAACCCGGGACTAGCGGTCCATGAGCAGTTCTTC.

In this sample, this clonotype turned up many times. The chain links TRBV25-1 to TRBJ2-3; no clear D gene. V was clipped by 3 bases and J by 3 bases, with 4 bases between them. This CDR3 has 12 residues. Per germline, CDR1 MGHDK and CDR2 SYGVNS. This CDR3 reads CASSDRTDTQYF. CDR3 DNA sequence: TGTGCCAGCAGTGACCGGACAGATACGCAGTATTTT.